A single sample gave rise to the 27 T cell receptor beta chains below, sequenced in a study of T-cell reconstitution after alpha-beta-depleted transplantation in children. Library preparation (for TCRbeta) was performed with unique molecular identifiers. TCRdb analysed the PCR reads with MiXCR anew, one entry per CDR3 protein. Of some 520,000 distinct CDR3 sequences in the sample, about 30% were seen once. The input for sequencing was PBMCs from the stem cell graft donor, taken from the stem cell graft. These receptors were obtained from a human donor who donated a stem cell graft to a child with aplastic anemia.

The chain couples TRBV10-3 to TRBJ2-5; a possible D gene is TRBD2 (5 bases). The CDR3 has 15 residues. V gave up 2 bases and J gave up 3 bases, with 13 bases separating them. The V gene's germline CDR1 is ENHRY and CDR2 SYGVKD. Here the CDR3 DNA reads TGTGCCATCAGTGAGGCGGTCGGGGAAAAAGAGACCCAGTACTTC. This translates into CAISEAVGEKETQYF.

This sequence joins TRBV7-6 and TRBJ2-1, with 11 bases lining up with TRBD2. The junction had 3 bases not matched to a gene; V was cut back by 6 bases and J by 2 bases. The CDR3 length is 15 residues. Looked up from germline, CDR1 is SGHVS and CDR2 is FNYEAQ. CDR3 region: CASRPTSGAYNEQFF. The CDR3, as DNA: TGTGCCAGCAGACCGACTAGCGGGGCCTACAATGAGCAGTTCTTC.

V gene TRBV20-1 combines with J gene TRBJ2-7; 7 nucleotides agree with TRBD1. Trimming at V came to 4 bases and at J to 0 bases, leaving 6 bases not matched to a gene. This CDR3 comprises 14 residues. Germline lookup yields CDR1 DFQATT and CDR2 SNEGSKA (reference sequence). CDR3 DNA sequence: TGCAGTGCTACCTTGACAGGGTACTCCTACGAGCAGTACTTC. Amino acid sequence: CSATLTGYSYEQYF.

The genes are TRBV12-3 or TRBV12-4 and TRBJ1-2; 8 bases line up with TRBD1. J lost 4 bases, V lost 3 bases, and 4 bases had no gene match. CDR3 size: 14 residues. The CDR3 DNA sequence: TGTGCCAGCAGTTTTTCAGGGGGCACCTATGGCTACACCTTC. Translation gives CASSFSGGTYGYTF.

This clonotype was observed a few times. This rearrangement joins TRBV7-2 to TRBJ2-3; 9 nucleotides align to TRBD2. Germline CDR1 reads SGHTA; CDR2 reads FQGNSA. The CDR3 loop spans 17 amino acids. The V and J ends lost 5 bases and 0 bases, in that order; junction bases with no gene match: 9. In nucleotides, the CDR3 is TGTGCCAGCAGCCGCCGATCTAGCGGGATAAGCACAGATACGCAGTATTTT. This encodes CASSRRSSGISTDTQYF. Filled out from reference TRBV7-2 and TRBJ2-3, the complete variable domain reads GAGVSQSPSNKVTEKGKDVELRCDPISGHTALYWYRQSLGQGLEFLIYFQGNSAPDKSGLPSDRFSAERTGGSVSTLTIQRTQQEDSAVYLCASSRRSSGISTDTQYFGPGTRLTVL.

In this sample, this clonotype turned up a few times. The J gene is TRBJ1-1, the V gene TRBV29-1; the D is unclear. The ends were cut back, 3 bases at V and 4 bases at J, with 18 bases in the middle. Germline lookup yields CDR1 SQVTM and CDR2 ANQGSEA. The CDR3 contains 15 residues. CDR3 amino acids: CSVEYHLMEATEAFF. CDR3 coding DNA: TGCAGCGTTGAGTATCACTTGATGGAGGCCACTGAAGCTTTCTTT.

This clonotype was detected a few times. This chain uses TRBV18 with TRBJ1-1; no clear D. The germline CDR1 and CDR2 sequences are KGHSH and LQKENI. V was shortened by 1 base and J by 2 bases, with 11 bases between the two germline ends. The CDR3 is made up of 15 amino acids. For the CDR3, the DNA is TGTGCCAGCTCACCACAGGGCCCCCCTAACACTGAAGCTTTCTTT. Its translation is CASSPQGPPNTEAFF.

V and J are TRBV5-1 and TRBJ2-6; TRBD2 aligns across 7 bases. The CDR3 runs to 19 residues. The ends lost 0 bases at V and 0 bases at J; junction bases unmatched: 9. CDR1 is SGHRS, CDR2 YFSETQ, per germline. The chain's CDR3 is CASSLAEASGLSGANVLTF. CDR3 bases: TGCGCCAGCAGCTTGGCCGAGGCTAGCGGACTCTCTGGGGCCAACGTCCTGACTTTC. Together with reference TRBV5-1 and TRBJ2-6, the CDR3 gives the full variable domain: KAGVTQTPRYLIKTRGQQVTLSCSPISGHRSVSWYQQTPGQGLQFLFEYFSETQRNKGNFPGRFSGRQFSNSRSEMNVSTLELGDSALYLCASSLAEASGLSGANVLTFGAGSRLTVL.

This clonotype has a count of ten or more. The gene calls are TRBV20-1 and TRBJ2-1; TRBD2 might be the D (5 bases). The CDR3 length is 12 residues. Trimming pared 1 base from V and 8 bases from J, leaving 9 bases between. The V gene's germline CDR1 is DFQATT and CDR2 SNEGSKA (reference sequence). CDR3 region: CSARVSSDEQFF. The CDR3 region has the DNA TGCAGTGCTAGAGTTAGTAGCGATGAGCAGTTCTTC.

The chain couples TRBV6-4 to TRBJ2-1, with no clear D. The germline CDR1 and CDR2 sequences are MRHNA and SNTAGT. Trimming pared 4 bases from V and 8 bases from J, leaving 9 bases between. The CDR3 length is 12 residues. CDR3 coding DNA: TGTGCCAGCAGTGGGGGTAGGGATGAGCAGTTCTTC. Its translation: CASSGGRDEQFF.

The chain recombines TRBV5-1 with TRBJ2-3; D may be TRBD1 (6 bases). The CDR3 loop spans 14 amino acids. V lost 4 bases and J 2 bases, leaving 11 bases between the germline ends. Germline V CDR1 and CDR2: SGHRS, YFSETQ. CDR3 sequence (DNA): TGCGCCAGCAGCAACAGGGCGCACACAGATACGCAGTATTTT. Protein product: CASSNRAHTDTQYF.

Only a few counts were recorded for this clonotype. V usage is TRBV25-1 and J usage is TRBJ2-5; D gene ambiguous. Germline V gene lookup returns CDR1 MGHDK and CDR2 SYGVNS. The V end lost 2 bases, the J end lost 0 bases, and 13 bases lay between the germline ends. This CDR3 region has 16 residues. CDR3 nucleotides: TGTGCCAGCAGTGAACTGAAGGGCAAGAACCAAGAGACCCAGTACTTC. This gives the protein CASSELKGKNQETQYF.

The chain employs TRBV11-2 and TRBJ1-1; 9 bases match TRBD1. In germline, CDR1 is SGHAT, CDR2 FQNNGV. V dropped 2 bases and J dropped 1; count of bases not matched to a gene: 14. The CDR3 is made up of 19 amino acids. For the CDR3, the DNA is TGTGCCAGCAGCTTATTGAATTTCCGGGACAGGGTAGAGAACACTGAAGCTTTCTTT. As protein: CASSLLNFRDRVENTEAFF.

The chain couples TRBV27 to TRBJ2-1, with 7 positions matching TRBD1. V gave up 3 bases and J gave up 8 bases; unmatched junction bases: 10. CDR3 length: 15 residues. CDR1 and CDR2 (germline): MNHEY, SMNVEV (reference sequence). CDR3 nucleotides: TGTGCCAGCAGTTTTTCTCCTTACAGGGGTGATGAGCAGTTCTTC. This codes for CASSFSPYRGDEQFF.

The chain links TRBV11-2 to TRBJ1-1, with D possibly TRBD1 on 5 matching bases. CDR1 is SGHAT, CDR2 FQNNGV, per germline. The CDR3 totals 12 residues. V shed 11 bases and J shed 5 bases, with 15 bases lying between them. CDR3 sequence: CACRGTGTEAFF. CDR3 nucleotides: TGTGCCTGTAGGGGAACTGGGACTGAAGCTTTCTTT.

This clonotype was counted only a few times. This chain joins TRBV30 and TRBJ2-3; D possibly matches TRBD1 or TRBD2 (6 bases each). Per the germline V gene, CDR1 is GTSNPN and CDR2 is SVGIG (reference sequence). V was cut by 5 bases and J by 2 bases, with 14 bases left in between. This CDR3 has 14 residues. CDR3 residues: CAWGGQSHTDTQYF. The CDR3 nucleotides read TGTGCCTGGGGGGGGCAGTCACACACAGATACGCAGTATTTT.

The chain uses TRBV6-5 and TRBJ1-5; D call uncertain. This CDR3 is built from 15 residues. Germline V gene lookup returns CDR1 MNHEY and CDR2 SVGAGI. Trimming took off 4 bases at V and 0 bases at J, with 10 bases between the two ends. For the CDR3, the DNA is TGTGCCAGCAGTTCCCTGGGGAATAGCAATCAGCCCCAGCATTTT. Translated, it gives CASSSLGNSNQPQHF.

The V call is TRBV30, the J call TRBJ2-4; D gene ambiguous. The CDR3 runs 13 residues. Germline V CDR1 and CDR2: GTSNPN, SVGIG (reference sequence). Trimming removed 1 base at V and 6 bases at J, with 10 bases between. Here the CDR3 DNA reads TGTGCCTGGAGTGCCACCGCGGCAAACATTCAGTACTTC. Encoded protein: CAWSATAANIQYF.

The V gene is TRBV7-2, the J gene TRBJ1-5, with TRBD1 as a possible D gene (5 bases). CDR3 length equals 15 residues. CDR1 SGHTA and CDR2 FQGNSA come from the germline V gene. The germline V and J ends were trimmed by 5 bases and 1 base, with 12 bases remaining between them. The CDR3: CASSHDGGSNQPQHF. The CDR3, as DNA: TGTGCCAGCAGCCACGACGGGGGGAGCAATCAGCCCCAGCATTTT.

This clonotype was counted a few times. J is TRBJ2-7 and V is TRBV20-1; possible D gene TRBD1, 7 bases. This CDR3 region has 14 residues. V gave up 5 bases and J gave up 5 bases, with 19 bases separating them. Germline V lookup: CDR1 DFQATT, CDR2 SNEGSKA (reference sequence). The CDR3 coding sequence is TGCAGTGCTCTCAATCGCGGAGGGGGCGACGAGCAGTACTTC. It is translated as CSALNRGGGDEQYF.

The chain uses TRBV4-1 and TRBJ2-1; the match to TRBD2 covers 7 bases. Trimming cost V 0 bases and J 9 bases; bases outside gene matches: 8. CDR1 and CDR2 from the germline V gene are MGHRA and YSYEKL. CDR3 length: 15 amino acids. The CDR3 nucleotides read TGCGCCAGCAGCCAAGATCTGCGGGAGAAGTTTGAGCAGTTCTTC. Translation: CASSQDLREKFEQFF.

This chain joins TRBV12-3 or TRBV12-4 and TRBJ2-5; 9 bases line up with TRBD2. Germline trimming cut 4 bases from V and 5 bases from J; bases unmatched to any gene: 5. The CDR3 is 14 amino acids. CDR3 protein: CASSWVTSGETQYF. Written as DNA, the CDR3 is TGTGCCAGCAGTTGGGTCACTAGCGGGGAGACCCAGTACTTC.

Written as DNA, the CDR3 is TGTGCCAGCAGCGTAGACTCGGGGGCGGGTGGAAACACCATATATTTT. This gives the protein CASSVDSGAGGNTIYF. The genes are TRBV9 and TRBJ1-3; possible D gene TRBD1, 6 bases. Germline CDR1 reads SGDLS; CDR2 reads YYNGEE. V lost 0 bases and J lost 3, with 13 bases in between. This CDR3 comprises 16 residues.

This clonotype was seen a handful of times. The CDR3 region is CASKGIGRVAYEQYF. CDR3 nucleotide sequence: TGTGCCAGCAAAGGAATAGGGCGCGTCGCCTACGAGCAGTACTTC. The chain carries TRBV28 and TRBJ2-7; D gene uncertain. The ends were cut back, 7 bases at V and 2 bases at J, with 18 bases in the middle. The CDR3 has 15 residues. Germline V gene sequence: CDR1 MDHEN, CDR2 SYDVKM.

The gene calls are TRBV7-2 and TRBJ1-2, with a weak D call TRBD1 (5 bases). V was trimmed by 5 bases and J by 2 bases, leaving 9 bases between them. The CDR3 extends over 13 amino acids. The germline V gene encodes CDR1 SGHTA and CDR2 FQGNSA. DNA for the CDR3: TGTGCCAGCAGCCAGACAGAAAACTATGGCTACACCTTC. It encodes CASSQTENYGYTF.

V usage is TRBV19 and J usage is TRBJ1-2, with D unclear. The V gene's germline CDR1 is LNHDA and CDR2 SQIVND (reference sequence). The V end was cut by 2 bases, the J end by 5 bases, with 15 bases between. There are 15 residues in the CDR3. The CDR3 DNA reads TGTGCCAGTAGTATAAGTCTGGCAGCGTCTTATGGCTACACCTTC. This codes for CASSISLAASYGYTF. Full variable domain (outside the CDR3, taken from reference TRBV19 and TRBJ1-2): DGGITQSPKYLFRKEGQNVTLSCEQNLNHDAMYWYRQDPGQGLRLIYYSQIVNDFQKGDIAEGYSVSREKKESFPLTVTSAQKNPTAFYLCASSISLAASYGYTFGSGTRLTVV.

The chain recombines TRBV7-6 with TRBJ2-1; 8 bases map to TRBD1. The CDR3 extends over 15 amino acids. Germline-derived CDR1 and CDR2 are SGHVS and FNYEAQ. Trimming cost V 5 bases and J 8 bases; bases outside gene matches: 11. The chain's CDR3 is CASSPWTGRTHEQFF. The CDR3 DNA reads TGTGCCAGCAGCCCTTGGACAGGGCGTACGCATGAGCAGTTCTTC. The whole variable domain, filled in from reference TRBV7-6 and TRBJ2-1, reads GAGVSQSPRYKVTKRGQDVALRCDPISGHVSLYWYRQALGQGPEFLTYFNYEAQQDKSGLPNDRFSAERPEGSISTLTIQRTEQRDSAMYRCASSPWTGRTHEQFFGPGTRLTVL.